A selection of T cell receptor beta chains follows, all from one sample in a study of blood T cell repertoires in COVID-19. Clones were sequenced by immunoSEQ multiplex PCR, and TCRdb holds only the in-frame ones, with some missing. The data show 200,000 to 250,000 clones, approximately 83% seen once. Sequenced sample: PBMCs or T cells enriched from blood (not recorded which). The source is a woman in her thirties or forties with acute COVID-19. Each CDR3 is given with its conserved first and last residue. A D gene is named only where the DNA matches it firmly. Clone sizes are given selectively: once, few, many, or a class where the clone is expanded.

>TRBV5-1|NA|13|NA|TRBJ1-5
TGCGCCAGCAGCTTGGAGGTGACGGGGCCCCAGCATTTT
CASSLEVTGPQHF
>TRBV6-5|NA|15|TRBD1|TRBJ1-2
TGTGCCACCGTTTCTGTGGGACAGGCGAGCTATGGCTACACCTTC
CATVSVGQASYGYTF
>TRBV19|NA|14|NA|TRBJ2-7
TGTGCCAGTACTGCGGCAGGGCTTCGGGACGAGCAGTACTTC
CASTAAGLRDEQYF
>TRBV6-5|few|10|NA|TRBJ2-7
TGTGCCAGCCAGAACTACGAGCAGTACTTC
CASQNYEQYF
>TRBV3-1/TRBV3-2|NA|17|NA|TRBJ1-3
TGTGCCAGCAGCCACTTGACCGGGTCGAGCTCTGGAAACACCATATATTTT
CASSHLTGSSSGNTIYF
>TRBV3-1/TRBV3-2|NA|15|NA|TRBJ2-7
TGTGCCAGCAGCCAAGACTTGACTAACCCCTACGAGCAGTACTTC
CASSQDLTNPYEQYF
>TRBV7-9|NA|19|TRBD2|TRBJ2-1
TGTGCCAGCAGCTTAGGCCTCCCGGAAAGCGGGAGCCCCTACAATGAGCAGTTCTTC
CASSLGLPESGSPYNEQFF
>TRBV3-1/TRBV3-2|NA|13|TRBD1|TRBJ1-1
TGTGCCAGCAGCCCAGGGGGCCACACTGAAGCTTTCTTT
CASSPGGHTEAFF
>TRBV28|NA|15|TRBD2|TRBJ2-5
TGTGCCGCGGGACTAGCAGGCCCCGGGCAAGAGACCCAGTACTTC
CAAGLAGPGQETQYF
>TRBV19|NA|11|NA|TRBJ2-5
TGTGCCAGTAGTGGAGAGGGGACCCAGTACTTC
CASSGEGTQYF